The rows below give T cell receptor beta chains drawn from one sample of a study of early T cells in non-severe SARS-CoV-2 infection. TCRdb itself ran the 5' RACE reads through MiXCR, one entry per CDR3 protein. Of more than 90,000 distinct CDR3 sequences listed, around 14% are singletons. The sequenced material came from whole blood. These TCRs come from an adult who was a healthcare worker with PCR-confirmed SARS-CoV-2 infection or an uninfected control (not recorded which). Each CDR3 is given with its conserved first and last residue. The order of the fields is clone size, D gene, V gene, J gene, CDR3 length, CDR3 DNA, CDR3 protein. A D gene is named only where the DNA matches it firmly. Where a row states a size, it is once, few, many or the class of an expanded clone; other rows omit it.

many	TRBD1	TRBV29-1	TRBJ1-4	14	TGCAGCGTGGGCACGGACAGGTCTAATGAAAAACTGTTTTTT	CSVGTDRSNEKLFF
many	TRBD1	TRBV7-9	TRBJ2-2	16	TGTGCCAGCAGCCCGATGAGGACAGGGAACCCCGGGGAGCTGTTTTTT	CASSPMRTGNPGELFF
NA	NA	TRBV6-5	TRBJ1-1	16	TGTGCCAGCAGGAGACAGCAGTTAACCTTGAACACTGAAGCTTTCTTT	CASRRQQLTLNTEAFF
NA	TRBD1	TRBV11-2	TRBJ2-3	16	TGTGCCAGCAGCTTAACTACAGGGGGCGCGGGAGATACGCAGTATTTT	CASSLTTGGAGDTQYF
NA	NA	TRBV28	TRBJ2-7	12	TGTGCCAGCAGTCTCCCTCCCTACGAGCAGTACTTC	CASSLPPYEQYF
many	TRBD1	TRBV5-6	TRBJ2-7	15	TGTGCCAGCAGCTCTCGGACAGGGGGCCCCTACGAGCAGTACTTC	CASSSRTGGPYEQYF
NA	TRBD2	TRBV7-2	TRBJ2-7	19	TGTGCCAGCAGCTTATGGGGAGGGATCGGTAACTTTGGTGGGAACGAGCAGTACTTC	CASSLWGGIGNFGGNEQYF
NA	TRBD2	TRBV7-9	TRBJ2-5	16	TGTGCCAGCAGCTTAAAAGCGGGGGACCCAGGGGAGACCCAGTACTTC	CASSLKAGDPGETQYF
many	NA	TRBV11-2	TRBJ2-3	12	TGTGCCAGCAGCTTTAACCTAGATACGCAGTATTTT	CASSFNLDTQYF
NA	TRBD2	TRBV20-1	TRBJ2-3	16	TGCAGTGCTAGGCCCCGGCTAGCGGGCCACACAGATACGCAGTATTTT	CSARPRLAGHTDTQYF
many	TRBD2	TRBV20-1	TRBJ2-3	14	TGCAGTGCCCCGGGACTAGCGGGGACAGATACGCAGTATTTT	CSAPGLAGTDTQYF
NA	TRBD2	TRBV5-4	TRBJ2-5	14	TGTGCCAGCAGCGATCCTGGCGGGGGAGAGACCCAGTACTTC	CASSDPGGGETQYF
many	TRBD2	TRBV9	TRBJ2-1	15	TGTGCCAGCAGCGCCCTGGGGCGGGGGGTCAATGAGCAGTTCTTC	CASSALGRGVNEQFF
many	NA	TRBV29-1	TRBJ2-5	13	TGCAGCGTTGAAGTAACAGGACAAGAGACCCAGTACTTC	CSVEVTGQETQYF
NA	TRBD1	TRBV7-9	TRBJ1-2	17	TGTGCCAGCAGCTCCAGGGGGCGAGAAGGGGGACACTATGGCTACACCTTC	CASSSRGREGGHYGYTF
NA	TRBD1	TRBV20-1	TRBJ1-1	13	TGCAGTGCTCCTAGGACAGGGGACACTGAAGCTTTCTTT	CSAPRTGDTEAFF
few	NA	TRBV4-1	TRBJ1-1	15	TGCGCCAGCAGCCAAGGAGGAGGGGTGAACACTGAAGCTTTCTTT	CASSQGGGVNTEAFF
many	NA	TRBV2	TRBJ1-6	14	TGTGCCAGCAGTACGACAGAGAGAAATTCACCCCTCCACTTT	CASSTTERNSPLHF
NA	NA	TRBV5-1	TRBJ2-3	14	TGCGCCAGCAGCTTGGACGCTTACACAGATACGCAGTATTTT	CASSLDAYTDTQYF
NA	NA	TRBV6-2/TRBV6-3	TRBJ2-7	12	TGTGCCAGCAGTTCGACGCTGTACGAGCAGTACTTC	CASSSTLYEQYF
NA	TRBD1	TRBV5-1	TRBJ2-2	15	TGCGCCAGCAGCTGGCAGGGGGCGAACACCGGGGAGCTGTTTTTT	CASSWQGANTGELFF
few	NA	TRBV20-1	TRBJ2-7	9	TGCAGTGCACCCTACGAGCAGTACTTC	CSAPYEQYF
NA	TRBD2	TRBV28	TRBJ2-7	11	TGTGCCAGCAGTTCGCGGGGGGGAGTCTACTTC	CASSSRGGVYF
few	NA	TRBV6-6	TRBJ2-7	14	TGTGCCAGCAGTTACTCGGCGCGAGCGAGCGAGCAGTACTTC	CASSYSARASEQYF
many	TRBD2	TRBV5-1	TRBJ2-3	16	TGCGCCAGCAGCTCCAATCGGGGGGGCAGCACAGATACGCAGTATTTT	CASSSNRGGSTDTQYF
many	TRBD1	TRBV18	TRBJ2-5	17	TGTGCCAGCTCACCACCGGGGACAGGGGGCTTGAGTGAGACCCAGTACTTC	CASSPPGTGGLSETQYF
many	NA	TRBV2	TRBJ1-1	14	TGTGCCAGCCTAATGGGGGGGAGGAACACTGAAGCTTTCTTT	CASLMGGRNTEAFF
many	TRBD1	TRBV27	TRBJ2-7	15	TGTGCCAGCAGTTTAAGGGACAGGGGAGGATACGAGCAGTACTTC	CASSLRDRGGYEQYF
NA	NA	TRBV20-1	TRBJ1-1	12	TGCAGTGCTAGAAATCCGGGGACTGAAGCTTTCTTT	CSARNPGTEAFF